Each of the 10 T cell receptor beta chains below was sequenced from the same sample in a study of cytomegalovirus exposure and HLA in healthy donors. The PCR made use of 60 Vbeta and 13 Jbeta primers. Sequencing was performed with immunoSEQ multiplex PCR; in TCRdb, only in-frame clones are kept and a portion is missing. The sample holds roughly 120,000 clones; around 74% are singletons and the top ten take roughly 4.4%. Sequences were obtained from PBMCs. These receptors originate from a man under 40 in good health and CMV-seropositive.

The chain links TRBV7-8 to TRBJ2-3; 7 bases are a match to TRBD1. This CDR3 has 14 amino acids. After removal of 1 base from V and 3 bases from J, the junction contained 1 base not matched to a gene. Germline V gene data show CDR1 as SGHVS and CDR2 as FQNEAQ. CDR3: CASSLDRGTDTQYF. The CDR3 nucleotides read TGTGCCAGCAGCTTAGACAGGGGAACAGATACGCAGTATTTT.

The CDR3 region has the DNA TGTGCCAGCAGCAAAAGGGCACGGGGTTACGAGCAGTACTTC. Residues: CASSKRARGYEQYF. The chain employs TRBV21-1 and TRBJ2-7; TRBD2, the D gene given by the table, was not confirmed from the DNA. TRBV21-1 is noted as a pseudogene. The CDR3 is made up of 14 amino acids.

CDR3 sequence reads: CASSQGAQETQYF. The CDR3 DNA sequence: TGTGCCAGCAGCCAGGGGGCCCAAGAGACCCAGTACTTC. J is TRBJ2-5 and V is TRBV5-4, with 8 bases that match TRBD1. CDR1 and CDR2 (germline): SGHNT, YYREEE (reference sequence). The CDR3 sequence is 13 residues long. V shed 4 bases and J 1 base; nucleotides not matched to a gene: 0.

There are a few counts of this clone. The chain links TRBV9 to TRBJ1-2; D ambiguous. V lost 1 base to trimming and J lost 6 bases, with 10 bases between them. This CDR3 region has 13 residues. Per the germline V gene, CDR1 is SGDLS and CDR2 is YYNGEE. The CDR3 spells CASSVRGLDGYTF. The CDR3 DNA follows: TGTGCCAGCAGCGTACGGGGTCTCGATGGCTACACCTTC.

This CDR3 is CASSTGVGQGYGYTF. The CDR3 nucleotides are TGTGCCAGCAGCACAGGAGTGGGACAGGGCTATGGCTACACCTTC. V usage is TRBV2 and J usage is TRBJ1-2, with 9 bases identical to TRBD1. Germline V gives CDR1 SNHLY, CDR2 FYNNEI. The V gene end was trimmed by 6 bases and the J gene end by 4 bases; junction bases not matched to a gene: 9. This CDR3 has 15 amino acids.

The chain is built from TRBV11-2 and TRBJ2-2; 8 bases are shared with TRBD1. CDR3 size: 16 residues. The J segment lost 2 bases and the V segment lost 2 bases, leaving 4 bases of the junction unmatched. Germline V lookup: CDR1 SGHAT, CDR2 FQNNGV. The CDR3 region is CASSLLGQANTGELFF. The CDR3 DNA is TGTGCCAGCAGCTTATTGGGACAGGCTAACACCGGGGAGCTGTTTTTT.

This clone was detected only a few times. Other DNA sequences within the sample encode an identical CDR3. In nucleotides, the CDR3 is TGTGCCAGCAGCCAGGAAGACAGGGCCTACGAGCAGTACTTC. Translated: CASSQEDRAYEQYF. This chain joins TRBV4-2 and TRBJ2-7; 7 nucleotides line up with TRBD1. This CDR3 has 14 amino acids. Per the germline V gene, CDR1 is LGHNA and CDR2 is YNFKEQ. V lost 3 bases to trimming and J lost 2 bases; unmatched junction nucleotides: 4.

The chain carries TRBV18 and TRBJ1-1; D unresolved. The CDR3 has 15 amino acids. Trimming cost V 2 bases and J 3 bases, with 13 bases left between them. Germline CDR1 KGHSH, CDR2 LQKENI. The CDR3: CASSPREGDHTEAFF. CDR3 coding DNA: TGTGCCAGCTCACCAAGGGAGGGTGATCACACTGAAGCTTTCTTT.

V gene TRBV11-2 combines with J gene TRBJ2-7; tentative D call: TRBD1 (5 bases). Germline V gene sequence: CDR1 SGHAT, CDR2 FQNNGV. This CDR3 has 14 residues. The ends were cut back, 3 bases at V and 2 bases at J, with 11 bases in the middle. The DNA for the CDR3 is TGTGCCAGCAGCTTGGCAGGGATGACCTACGAGCAGTACTTC. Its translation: CASSLAGMTYEQYF.

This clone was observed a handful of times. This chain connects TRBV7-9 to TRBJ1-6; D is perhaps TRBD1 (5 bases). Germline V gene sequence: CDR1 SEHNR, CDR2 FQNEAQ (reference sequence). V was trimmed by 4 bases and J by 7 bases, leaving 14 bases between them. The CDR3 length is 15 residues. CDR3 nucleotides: TGTGCCAGCAGCTCCCTAGGGGCGCTGAATTCACCCCTCCACTTT. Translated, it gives CASSSLGALNSPLHF.